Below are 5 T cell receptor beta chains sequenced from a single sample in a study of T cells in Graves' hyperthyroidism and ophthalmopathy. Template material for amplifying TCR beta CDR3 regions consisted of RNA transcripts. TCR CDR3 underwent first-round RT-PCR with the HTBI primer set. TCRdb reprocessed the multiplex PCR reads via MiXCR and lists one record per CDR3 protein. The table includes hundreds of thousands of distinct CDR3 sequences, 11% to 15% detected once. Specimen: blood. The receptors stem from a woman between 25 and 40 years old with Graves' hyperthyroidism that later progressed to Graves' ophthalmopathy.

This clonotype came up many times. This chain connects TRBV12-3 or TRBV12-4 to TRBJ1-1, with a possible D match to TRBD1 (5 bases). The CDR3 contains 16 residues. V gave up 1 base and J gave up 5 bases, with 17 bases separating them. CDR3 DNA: TGTGCCAGCAGTTTAGGGTACGGGGGTTGGGGAACTGAAGCTTTCTTT. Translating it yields CASSLGYGGWGTEAFF.

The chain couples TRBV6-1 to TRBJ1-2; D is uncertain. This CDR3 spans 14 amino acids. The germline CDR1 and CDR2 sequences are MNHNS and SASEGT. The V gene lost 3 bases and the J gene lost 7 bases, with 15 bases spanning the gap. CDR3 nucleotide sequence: TGTGCCAGCAGTGACGGGCAGGCCATATGTGGCTACACCTTC. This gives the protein CASSDGQAICGYTF.

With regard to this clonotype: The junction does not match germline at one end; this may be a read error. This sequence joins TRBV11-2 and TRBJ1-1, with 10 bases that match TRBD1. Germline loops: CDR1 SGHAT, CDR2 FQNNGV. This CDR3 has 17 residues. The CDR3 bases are TGTGCCAGCAGCTTCACGGGACAGGGGCTTCCGAACACTCAAGCCTTCTTT. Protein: CASSFTGQGLPNTQAFF.

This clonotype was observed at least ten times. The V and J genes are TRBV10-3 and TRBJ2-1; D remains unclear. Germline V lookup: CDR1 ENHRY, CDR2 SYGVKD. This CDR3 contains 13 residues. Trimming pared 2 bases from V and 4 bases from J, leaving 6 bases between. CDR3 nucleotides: TGTGCCATCAGTGAGGAGAGTTACAATGAGCAGTTCTTC. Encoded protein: CAISEESYNEQFF.

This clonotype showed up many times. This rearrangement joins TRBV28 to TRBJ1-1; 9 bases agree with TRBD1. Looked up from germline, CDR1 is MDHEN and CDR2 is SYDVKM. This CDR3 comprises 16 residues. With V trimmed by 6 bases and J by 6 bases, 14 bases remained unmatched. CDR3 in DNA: TGTGCCAGCAGCTCACCGGGACAGGGAAGTGTTTCTGAAGCTTTCTTT. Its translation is CASSSPGQGSVSEAFF.